This passage covers 20 T cell receptor beta chains from one sample sequenced in a study of blood T cell dynamics during melanoma immunotherapy. Only in-frame clones appear in the TCRdb table, and some are missing; sequencing was by immunoSEQ multiplex PCR. The sample has more than 9,000 clones; just over 85% are singletons. The sample's time point: pre-treatment baseline. The source was blood, collected from a patient treated with checkpoint blockade. These receptors all come from a human donor with melanoma.

This chain links TRBV6-5 with TRBJ1-1, with unresolved D. This CDR3 comprises 11 residues. The V gene's germline CDR1 is MNHEY and CDR2 SVGAGI. The CDR3 coding sequence is TGTGTTGCGAATAAGGGCACTGAAGCTTTCTTT. Amino acid sequence: CVANKGTEAFF.

The chain recombines TRBV5-8 with TRBJ1-5; 7 bases match TRBD1. V dropped 4 bases and J dropped 1; count of bases not matched to a gene: 5. Germline V lookup: CDR1 SGHTS, CDR2 YDEGEE. The CDR3 spans 15 residues. In DNA form, the CDR3 reads TGTGCCAGCAGCAGGGAGGACAGGAGCAATCAGCCCCAGCATTTT. It translates to CASSREDRSNQPQHF.

The CDR3 DNA reads TGTGCCACCAGCAGAACGGGGCTACAAGAGACCCAGTACTTC. Translating it yields CATSRTGLQETQYF. The chain has TRBV15 and TRBJ2-5; D assignment may be TRBD1 or TRBD2 (5 bases each). V was pared by 2 bases and J by 2 bases, with 9 bases between. Germline values: CDR1 LNHNV, CDR2 YYDKDF (reference sequence). This CDR3 is 14 amino acids long.

This clone occurred once. The V and J genes are TRBV23-1 and TRBJ2-7, with 11 bases that match TRBD1. TRBV23-1 is identified as an open reading frame with a role that is uncertain. This CDR3 has 13 amino acids. The ends lost 10 bases at V and 2 bases at J; junction bases unmatched: 4. The CDR3 region is CATLGQGAYEQYF. The DNA for the CDR3 is TGCGCCACCCTGGGACAGGGGGCCTACGAGCAGTACTTC.

Only one count was recorded for this clone. A read error may produce the germline difference seen at one junction end. Other nucleotide sequences in the sample specify the same CDR3. This sequence joins TRBV2 and TRBJ1-1, with unresolved D. The germline V gene encodes CDR1 SNHLY and CDR2 FYNNEI. This CDR3 comprises 15 residues. CDR3 amino acids: CASSDVRRVNTEAFF. As DNA, the CDR3 is TGTGCCAGCAGTGATGTCAGGCGCGTGAATACTGAAGCTTTCTTT.

The J gene is TRBJ1-6, the V gene TRBV27; D gene ambiguous. The CDR3 loop spans 15 amino acids. The germline V and J ends were trimmed by 2 bases and 1 base, with 6 bases remaining between them. Germline CDR1 is MNHEY and CDR2 is SMNVEV (reference sequence). DNA for the CDR3: TGTGCCAGCAGTTTAGGGGTATCCTATAATTCACCCCTCCACTTT. Amino acid sequence: CASSLGVSYNSPLHF.

This clone occurred once. J is TRBJ2-1 and V is TRBV7-3; TRBD1 aligns across 9 bases. V was pared by 2 bases and J by 7 bases, with 9 bases of the junction left unmatched. Germline CDR1 SGHTA, CDR2 FQGTGA. The CDR3 extends over 16 amino acids. CDR3 DNA sequence: TGTGCCAGCAGCTTACGAGCCGACAGGGGGAGGAATGAGCAGTTCTTC. Its protein product is CASSLRADRGRNEQFF.

The chain recombines TRBV6-5 with TRBJ1-1, with D uncertain. CDR3 length: 13 residues. CDR1 is MNHEY and CDR2 is SVGAGI in the germline V gene. V dropped 3 bases and J dropped 2 bases, with 7 bases sitting between them. DNA of the CDR3: TGTGCCAGCAGTTATAACGGAAACACTGAAGCTTTCTTT. Protein: CASSYNGNTEAFF.

The chain joins TRBV6-5 to TRBJ1-1; 7 bases agree with TRBD1. CDR3 size: 14 residues. Per germline, CDR1 MNHEY and CDR2 SVGAGI. After removal of 6 bases from V and 5 bases from J, the junction contained 9 bases not matched to a gene. CDR3: CASSRQGVETEAFF. The DNA for the CDR3 is TGTGCCAGCAGCAGACAGGGTGTCGAGACTGAAGCTTTCTTT.

This chain joins TRBV11-2 and TRBJ1-3; D is unresolved. The CDR3 runs 15 residues. CDR1 is SGHAT, CDR2 FQNNGV, per germline. Trimming cost V 1 base and J 0 bases, with 7 bases left between them. CDR3 sequence (DNA): TGTGCCAGCAGCTTAGGGCTAAACTCTGGAAACACCATATATTTT. It is translated as CASSLGLNSGNTIYF.

This chain connects TRBV27 to TRBJ2-1, with D perhaps TRBD1 or TRBD2 (6 bases each). CDR3 length: 16 amino acids. The germline CDR1 and CDR2 sequences are MNHEY and SMNVEV (reference sequence). V lost 5 bases and J 0 bases, leaving 14 bases between the germline ends. The CDR3 is CASSPIRGVSYNEQFF. The CDR3 region has the DNA TGTGCCAGCAGTCCGATTAGGGGGGTCTCCTACAATGAGCAGTTCTTC.

This clone was counted a few times. V gene TRBV15 combines with J gene TRBJ1-2; D remains unclear. The germline V and J ends were trimmed by 0 bases and 8 bases, with 10 bases remaining between them. The CDR3 loop spans 13 amino acids. Germline V gene data show CDR1 as LNHNV and CDR2 as YYDKDF (reference sequence). CDR3 DNA sequence: TGTGCCACCAGCAGAGAAGTTACCAGGGGCTACACCTTC. It yields the protein CATSREVTRGYTF.

The chain employs TRBV2 and TRBJ1-2; possibly TRBD1 for D (6 bases). Trimming cost V 6 bases and J 8 bases, with 19 bases left between them. CDR3 length: 14 residues. Looked up from germline, CDR1 is SNHLY and CDR2 is FYNNEI. DNA for the CDR3: TGTGCCAGCAGGGCAGGGGTGGGGAATAGCGGCTACACCTTC. Amino acids: CASRAGVGNSGYTF.

This rearrangement joins TRBV19 to TRBJ1-5; no definite D call. The CDR3 has 14 residues. Germline values: CDR1 LNHDA, CDR2 SQIVND (reference sequence). Trimming stripped 8 bases from V and 4 bases from J, with 15 bases between. The CDR3 is CASRTSQGNQPQHF. The CDR3 DNA is TGTGCCAGTCGGACTTCCCAAGGAAATCAGCCCCAGCATTTT.

V gene TRBV18 combines with J gene TRBJ1-1; no reliable D call. This CDR3 is 17 amino acids long. Germline CDR1 KGHSH, CDR2 LQKENI. The ends were cut back, 0 bases at V and 0 bases at J, with 14 bases in the middle. The CDR3 sequence: CASSPPPGIGVNTEAFF. In DNA form, the CDR3 reads TGTGCCAGCTCACCACCCCCGGGTATTGGTGTGAACACTGAAGCTTTCTTT.

The rearrangement uses TRBV11-2 and TRBJ2-7; 9 bases are a match to TRBD1. Germline V gene sequence: CDR1 SGHAT, CDR2 FQNNGV. V was clipped by 5 bases and J by 6 bases; unmatched bases: 5. The CDR3 consists of 13 residues. The CDR3, as DNA: TGTGCCAGCAGCGCGGGACAGGGACGCGAGCAGTACTTC. Protein: CASSAGQGREQYF. Full variable domain (rest looked up from reference TRBV11-2 and TRBJ2-7): EAGVAQSPRYKIIEKRQSVAFWCNPISGHATLYWYQQILGQGPKLLIQFQNNGVVDDSQLPKDRFSAERLKGVDSTLKIQPAKLEDSAVYLCASSAGQGREQYFGPGTRLTVT.

The V and J genes are TRBV2 and TRBJ1-1; D call uncertain. The CDR3 is made up of 11 amino acids. Germline assignment: CDR1 SNHLY and CDR2 FYNNEI. With 6 bases removed from V and 3 bases from J, the gap between germline ends came to 5 bases. The CDR3 bases are TGTGCCAGCAGCCCGTACACTGAAGCTTTCTTT. Translated, it gives CASSPYTEAFF. Drawing the rest from reference TRBV2 and TRBJ1-1, the complete variable domain is EPEVTQTPSHQVTQMGQEVILRCVPISNHLYFYWYRQILGQKVEFLVSFYNNEISEKSEIFDDQFSVERPDGSNFTLKIRSTKLEDSAMYFCASSPYTEAFFGQGTRLTVV.

The chain joins TRBV11-3 to TRBJ1-1; no clear D. Germline V gene data show CDR1 as SGHNT and CDR2 as YENEEA. Trimming took 3 bases from V and 1 from J, leaving 9 bases between them. This CDR3 comprises 14 residues. The CDR3 nucleotides read TGTGCCAGCAGCTTTTCGGACGGGAACACTGAAGCTTTCTTT. The encoded protein is CASSFSDGNTEAFF.

In this sample, this clone turned up once. The rearrangement links TRBV28 to TRBJ1-6, with 8 positions matching TRBD1. CDR3 length equals 15 residues. Trimming cost V 1 base and J 4 bases; bases outside gene matches: 0. Germline loops: CDR1 MDHEN, CDR2 SYDVKM. The CDR3 is CASSLYRGYNSPLHF. DNA of the CDR3: TGTGCCAGCAGTTTATACAGGGGGTATAATTCACCCCTCCACTTT.

The chain joins TRBV9 to TRBJ2-3; D call uncertain. The CDR3 runs 16 residues. CDR1 and CDR2 from the germline V gene are SGDLS and YYNGEE. The germline V and J ends were trimmed by 0 bases and 0 bases, with 11 bases remaining between them. The CDR3 DNA reads as TGTGCCAGCAGCGTAGATCCAGGAGCTAGCACAGATACGCAGTATTTT. Its protein is CASSVDPGASTDTQYF.